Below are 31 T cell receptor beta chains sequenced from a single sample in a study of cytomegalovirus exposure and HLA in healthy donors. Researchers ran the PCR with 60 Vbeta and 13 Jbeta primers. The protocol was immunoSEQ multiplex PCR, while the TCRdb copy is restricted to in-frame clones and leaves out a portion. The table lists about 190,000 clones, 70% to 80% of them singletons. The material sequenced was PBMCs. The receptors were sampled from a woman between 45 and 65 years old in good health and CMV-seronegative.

CDR3 residues: CASSLSGQTYEQYF. The CDR3 DNA sequence: TGTGCCAGCAGTTTATCGGGACAGACCTACGAGCAGTACTTC. The rearrangement links TRBV27 to TRBJ2-7; TRBD1 aligns across 7 bases. Unmatched junction bases numbered 1, after V lost 0 bases and J lost 2 bases. This CDR3 is 14 amino acids long. CDR1 is MNHEY, CDR2 SMNVEV, per germline (reference sequence).

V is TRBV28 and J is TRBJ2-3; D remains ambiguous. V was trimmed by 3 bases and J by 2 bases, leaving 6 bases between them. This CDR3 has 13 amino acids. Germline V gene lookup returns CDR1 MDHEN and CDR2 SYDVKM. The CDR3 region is CASSFPYTDTQYF. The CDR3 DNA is TGTGCCAGCAGTTTCCCTTACACAGATACGCAGTATTTT. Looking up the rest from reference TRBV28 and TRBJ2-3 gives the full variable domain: DVKVTQSSRYLVKRTGEKVFLECVQDMDHENMFWYRQDPGLGLRLIYFSYDVKMKEKGDIPEGYSVSREKKERFSLILESASTNQTSMYLCASSFPYTDTQYFGPGTRLTVL.

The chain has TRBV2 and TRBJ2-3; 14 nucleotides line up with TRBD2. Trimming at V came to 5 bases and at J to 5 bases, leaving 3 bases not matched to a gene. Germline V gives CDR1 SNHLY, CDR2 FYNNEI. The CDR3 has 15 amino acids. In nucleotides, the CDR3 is TGTGCCAGCAGTCGACTAGCGGGGGGGCGAGATACGCAGTATTTT. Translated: CASSRLAGGRDTQYF.

The CDR3 nucleotides are TGTGCCATCTCCTTCTCGTCTTACTCCTACAATGAGCAGTTCTTC. Translated, it gives CAISFSSYSYNEQFF. The chain uses TRBV5-4 and TRBJ2-1; D call uncertain. The germline V and J ends were trimmed by 9 bases and 0 bases, with 16 bases remaining between them. The CDR3 totals 15 residues. CDR1 is SGHNT and CDR2 is YYREEE in the germline V gene (reference sequence).

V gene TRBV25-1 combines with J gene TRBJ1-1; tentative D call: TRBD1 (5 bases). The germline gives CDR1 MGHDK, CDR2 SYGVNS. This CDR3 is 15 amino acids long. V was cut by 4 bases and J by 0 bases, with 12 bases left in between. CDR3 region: CASSANRIVNTEAFF. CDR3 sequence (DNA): TGTGCCAGCAGTGCGAACAGGATAGTGAACACTGAAGCTTTCTTT.

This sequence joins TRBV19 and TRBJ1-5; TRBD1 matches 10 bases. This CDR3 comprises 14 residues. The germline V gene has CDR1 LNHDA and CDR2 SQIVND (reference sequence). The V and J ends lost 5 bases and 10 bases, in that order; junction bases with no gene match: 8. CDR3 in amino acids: CASSPRTGGGPQHF. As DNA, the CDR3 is TGTGCCAGTAGTCCTCGGACAGGGGGAGGACCCCAGCATTTT.

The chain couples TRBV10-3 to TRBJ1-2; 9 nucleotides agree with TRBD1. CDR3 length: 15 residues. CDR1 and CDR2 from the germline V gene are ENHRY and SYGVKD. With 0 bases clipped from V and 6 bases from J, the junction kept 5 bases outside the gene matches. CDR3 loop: CAISESKQGADGYTF. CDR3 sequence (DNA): TGTGCCATCAGTGAGTCGAAACAGGGGGCGGATGGCTACACCTTC.

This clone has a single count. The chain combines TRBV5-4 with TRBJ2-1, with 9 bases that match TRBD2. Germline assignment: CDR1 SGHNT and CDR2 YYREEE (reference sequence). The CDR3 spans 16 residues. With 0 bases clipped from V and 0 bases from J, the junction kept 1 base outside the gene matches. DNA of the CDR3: TGTGCCAGCAGCTTGGATAGCGGGAGCTCCTACAATGAGCAGTTCTTC. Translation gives CASSLDSGSSYNEQFF.

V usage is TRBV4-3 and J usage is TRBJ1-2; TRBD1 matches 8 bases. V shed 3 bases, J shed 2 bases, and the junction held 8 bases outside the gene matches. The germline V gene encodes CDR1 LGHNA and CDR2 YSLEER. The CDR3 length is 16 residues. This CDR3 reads CASSHSTTGVNYGYTF. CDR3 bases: TGCGCCAGCAGCCACTCTACGACAGGGGTGAACTATGGCTACACCTTC.

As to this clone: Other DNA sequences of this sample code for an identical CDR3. CDR3 coding DNA: TGTGCCAGCAGCCCCCCGGGGGGCGTGAACACTGAAGCTTTCTTT. This translates into CASSPPGGVNTEAFF. The chain employs TRBV7-9 and TRBJ1-1; TRBD1 might be the D (6 bases). Germline lookup yields CDR1 SEHNR and CDR2 FQNEAQ (reference sequence). Between the trimmed V and J ends, which lost 5 bases and 0 bases, there was a span of 13 bases. The CDR3 has 15 amino acids.

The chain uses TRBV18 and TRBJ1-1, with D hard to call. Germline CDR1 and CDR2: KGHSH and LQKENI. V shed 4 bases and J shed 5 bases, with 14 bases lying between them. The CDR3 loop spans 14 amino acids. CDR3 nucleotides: TGTGCCAGCTCACGAGACGGCGGAGGGACTGAAGCTTTCTTT. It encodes CASSRDGGGTEAFF. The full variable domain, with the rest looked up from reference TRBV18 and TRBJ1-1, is NAGVMQNPRHLVRRRGQEARLRCSPMKGHSHVYWYRQLPEEGLKFMVYLQKENIIDESGMPKERFSAEFPKEGPSILRIQQVVRGDSAAYFCASSRDGGGTEAFFGQGTRLTVV.

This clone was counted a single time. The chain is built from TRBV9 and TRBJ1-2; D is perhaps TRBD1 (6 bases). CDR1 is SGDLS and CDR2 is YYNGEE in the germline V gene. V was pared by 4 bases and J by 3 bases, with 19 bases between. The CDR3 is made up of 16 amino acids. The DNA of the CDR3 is TGTGCCAGCAGCCCCCGTCAGGGGATACTTGACTATGGCTACACCTTC. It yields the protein CASSPRQGILDYGYTF.

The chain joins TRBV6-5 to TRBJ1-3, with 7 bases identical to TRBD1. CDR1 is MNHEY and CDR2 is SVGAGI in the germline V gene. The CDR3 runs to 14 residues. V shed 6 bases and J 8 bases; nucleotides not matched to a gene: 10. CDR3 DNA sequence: TGTGCCAGCAGGAGAAGGGGGCAAGGGGACACCATATATTTT. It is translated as CASRRRGQGDTIYF.

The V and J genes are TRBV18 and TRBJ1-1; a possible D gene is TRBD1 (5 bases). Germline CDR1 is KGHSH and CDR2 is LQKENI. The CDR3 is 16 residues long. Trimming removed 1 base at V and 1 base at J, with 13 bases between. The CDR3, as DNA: TGTGCCAGCTCACCACAAAGGGACTTCTGGAACACTGAAGCTTTCTTT. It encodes CASSPQRDFWNTEAFF.

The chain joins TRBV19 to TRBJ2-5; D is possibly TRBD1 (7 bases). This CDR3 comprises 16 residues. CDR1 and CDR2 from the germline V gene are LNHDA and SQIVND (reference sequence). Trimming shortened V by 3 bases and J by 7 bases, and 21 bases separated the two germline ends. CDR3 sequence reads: CASSIPRGQTMGTQYF. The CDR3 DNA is TGTGCCAGTAGTATCCCGCGGGGACAGACCATGGGGACCCAGTACTTC.

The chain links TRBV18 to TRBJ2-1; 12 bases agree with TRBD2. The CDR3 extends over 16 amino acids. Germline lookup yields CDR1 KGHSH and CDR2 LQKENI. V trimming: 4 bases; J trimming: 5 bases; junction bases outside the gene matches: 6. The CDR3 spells CASSLLGLAGNNEQFF. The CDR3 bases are TGTGCCAGCTCACTCCTCGGACTAGCGGGGAACAATGAGCAGTTCTTC.

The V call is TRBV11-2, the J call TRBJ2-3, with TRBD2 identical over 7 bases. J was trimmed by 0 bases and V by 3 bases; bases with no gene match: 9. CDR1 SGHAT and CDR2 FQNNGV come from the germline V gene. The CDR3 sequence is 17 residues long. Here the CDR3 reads CASSFRPGGVSTDTQYF. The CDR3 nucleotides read TGTGCCAGCAGCTTCAGACCGGGGGGAGTTAGCACAGATACGCAGTATTTT.

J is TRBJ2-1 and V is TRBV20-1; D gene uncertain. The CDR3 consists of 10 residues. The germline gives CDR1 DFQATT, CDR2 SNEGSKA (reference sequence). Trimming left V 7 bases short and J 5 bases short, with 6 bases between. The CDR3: CSVPDNEQFF. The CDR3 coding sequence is TGCAGTGTCCCTGACAATGAGCAGTTCTTC.

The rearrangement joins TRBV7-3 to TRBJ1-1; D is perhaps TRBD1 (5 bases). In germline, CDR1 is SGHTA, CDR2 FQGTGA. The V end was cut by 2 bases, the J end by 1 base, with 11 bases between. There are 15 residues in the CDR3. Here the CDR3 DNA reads TGTGCCAGCAGCTTAGTTGGGGGGGGGAACACTGAAGCTTTCTTT. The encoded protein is CASSLVGGGNTEAFF.

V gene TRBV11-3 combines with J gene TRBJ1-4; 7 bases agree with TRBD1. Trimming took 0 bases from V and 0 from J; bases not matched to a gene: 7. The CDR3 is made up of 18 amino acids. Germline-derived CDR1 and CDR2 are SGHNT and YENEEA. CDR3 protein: CASSLDGTGAPTNEKLFF. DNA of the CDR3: TGTGCCAGCAGCTTAGACGGTACAGGGGCCCCAACTAATGAAAAACTGTTTTTT.

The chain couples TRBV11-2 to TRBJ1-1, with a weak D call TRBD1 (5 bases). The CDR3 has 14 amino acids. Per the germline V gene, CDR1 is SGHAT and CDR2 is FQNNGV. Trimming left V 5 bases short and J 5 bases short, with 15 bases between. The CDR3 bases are TGTGCCAGCAGCGCACACGGGGGAGTTACTGAAGCTTTCTTT. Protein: CASSAHGGVTEAFF.

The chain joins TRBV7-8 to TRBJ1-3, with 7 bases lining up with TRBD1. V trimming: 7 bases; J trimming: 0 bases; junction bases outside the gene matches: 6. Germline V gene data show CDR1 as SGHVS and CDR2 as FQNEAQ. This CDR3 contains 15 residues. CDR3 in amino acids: CASTSNRGSGNTIYF. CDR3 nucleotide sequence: TGTGCCAGCACCTCTAACAGGGGCTCTGGAAACACCATATATTTT.

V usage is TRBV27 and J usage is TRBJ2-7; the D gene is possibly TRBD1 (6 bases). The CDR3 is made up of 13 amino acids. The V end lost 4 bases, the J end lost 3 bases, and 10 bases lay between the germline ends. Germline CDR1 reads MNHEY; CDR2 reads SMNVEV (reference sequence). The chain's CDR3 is CASSYRVYYEQYF. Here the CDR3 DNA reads TGTGCCAGCAGTTACAGGGTATACTACGAGCAGTACTTC.

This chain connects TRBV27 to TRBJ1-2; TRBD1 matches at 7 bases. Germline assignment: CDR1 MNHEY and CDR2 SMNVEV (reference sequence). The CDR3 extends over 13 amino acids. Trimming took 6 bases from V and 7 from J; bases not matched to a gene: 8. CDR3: CASRPTGVGGYTF. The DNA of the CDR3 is TGTGCCAGCAGGCCTACAGGGGTAGGTGGCTACACCTTC.

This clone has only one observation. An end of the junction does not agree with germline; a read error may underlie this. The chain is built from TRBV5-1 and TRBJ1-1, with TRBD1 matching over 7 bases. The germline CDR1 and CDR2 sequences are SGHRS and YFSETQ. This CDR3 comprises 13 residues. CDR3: CASSLGTEREVFF. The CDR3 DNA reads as TGCGCCAGCAGCCTCGGGACAGAGAGGGAAGTTTTCTTT.

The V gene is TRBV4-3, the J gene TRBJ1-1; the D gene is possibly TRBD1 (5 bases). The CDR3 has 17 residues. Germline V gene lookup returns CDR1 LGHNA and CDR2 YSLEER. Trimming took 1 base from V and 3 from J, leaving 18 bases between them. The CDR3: CASSQGAARGLDTEAFF. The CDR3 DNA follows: TGCGCCAGCAGCCAAGGGGCCGCGCGGGGCCTAGACACTGAAGCTTTCTTT.

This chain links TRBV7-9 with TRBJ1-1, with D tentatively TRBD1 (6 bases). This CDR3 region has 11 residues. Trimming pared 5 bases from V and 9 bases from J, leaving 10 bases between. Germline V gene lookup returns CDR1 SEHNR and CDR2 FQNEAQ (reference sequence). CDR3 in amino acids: CASSATGKAFF. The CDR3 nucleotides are TGTGCCAGCAGCGCGACAGGTAAAGCTTTCTTT.

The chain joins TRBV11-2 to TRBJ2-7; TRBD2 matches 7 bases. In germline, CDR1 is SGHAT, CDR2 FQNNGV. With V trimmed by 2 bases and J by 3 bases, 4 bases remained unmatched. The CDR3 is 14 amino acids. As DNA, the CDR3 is TGTGCCAGCAGCTTACCGGGGACTATCTACGAGCAGTACTTC. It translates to CASSLPGTIYEQYF.

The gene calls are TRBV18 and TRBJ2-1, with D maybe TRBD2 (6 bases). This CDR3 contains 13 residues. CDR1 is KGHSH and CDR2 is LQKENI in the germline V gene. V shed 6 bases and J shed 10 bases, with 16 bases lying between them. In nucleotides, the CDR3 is TGTGCCAGCTCCCGGTGGGAGGCCCCGGAGCAGTTCTTC. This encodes CASSRWEAPEQFF.

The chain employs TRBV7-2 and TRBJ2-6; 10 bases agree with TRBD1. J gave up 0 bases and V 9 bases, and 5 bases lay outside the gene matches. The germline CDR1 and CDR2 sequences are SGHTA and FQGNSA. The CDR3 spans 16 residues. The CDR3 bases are TGTGCCAGTGGGGGACAGGGGACCTCTGGGGCCAACGTCCTGACTTTC. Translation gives CASGGQGTSGANVLTF.

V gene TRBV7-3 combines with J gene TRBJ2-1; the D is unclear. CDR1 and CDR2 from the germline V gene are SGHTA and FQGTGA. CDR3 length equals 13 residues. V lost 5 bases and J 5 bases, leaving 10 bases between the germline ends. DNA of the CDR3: TGTGCCAGCAGCCCATACAGAAACAATGAGCAGTTCTTC. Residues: CASSPYRNNEQFF.